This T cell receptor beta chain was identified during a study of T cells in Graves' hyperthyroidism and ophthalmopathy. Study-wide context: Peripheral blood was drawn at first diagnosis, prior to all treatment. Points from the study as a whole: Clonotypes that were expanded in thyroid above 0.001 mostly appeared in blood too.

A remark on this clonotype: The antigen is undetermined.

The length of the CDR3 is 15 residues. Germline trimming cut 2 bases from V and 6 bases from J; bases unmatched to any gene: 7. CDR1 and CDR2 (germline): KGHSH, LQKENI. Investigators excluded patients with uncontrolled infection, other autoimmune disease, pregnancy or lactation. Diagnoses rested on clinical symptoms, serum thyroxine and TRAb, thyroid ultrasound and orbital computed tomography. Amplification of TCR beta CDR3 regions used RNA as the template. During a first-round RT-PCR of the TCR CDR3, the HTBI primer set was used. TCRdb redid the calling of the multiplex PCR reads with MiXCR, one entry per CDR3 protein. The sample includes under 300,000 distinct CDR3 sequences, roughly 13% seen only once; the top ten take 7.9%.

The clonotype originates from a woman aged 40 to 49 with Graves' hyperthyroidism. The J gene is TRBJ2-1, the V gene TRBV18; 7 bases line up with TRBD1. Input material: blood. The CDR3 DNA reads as TGTGCCAGCTCACCAGGCAGGGGGTTCATCAATGAGCAGTTCTTC. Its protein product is CASSPGRGFINEQFF.